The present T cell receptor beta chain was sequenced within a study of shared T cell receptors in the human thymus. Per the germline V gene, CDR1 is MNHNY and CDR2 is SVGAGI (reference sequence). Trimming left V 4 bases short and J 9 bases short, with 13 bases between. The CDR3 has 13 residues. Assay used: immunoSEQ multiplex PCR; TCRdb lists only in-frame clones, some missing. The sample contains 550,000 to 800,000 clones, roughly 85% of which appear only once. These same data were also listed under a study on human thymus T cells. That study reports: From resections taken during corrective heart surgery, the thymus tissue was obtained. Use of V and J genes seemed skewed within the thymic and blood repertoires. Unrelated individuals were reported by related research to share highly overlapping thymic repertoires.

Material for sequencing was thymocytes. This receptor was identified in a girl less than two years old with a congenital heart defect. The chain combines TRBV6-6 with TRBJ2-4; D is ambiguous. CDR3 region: CASSLSRPSIQYF. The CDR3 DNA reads TGTGCCAGCAGTTTATCACGTCCCAGCATTCAGTACTTC.